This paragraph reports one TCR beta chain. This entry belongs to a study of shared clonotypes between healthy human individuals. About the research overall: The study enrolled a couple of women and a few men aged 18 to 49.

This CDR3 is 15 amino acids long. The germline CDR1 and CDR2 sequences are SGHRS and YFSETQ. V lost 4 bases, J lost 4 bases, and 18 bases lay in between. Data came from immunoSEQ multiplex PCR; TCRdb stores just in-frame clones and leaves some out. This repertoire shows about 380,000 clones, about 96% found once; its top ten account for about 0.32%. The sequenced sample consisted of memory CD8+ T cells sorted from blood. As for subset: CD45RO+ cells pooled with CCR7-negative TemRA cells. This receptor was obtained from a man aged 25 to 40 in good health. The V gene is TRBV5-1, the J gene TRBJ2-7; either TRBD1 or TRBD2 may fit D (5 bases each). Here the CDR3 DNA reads TGCGCCAGCAGCCCGGCCGGGACCTCTTTATACGAGCAGTACTTC. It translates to CASSPAGTSLYEQYF. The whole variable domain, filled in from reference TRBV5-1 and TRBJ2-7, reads KAGVTQTPRYLIKTRGQQVTLSCSPISGHRSVSWYQQTPGQGLQFLFEYFSETQRNKGNFPGRFSGRQFSNSRSEMNVSTLELGDSALYLCASSPAGTSLYEQYFGPGTRLTVT.